The rows below give T cell receptor beta chains drawn from one sample of a study of T-cell reconstitution after alpha-beta-depleted transplantation in children. TCRdb re-derived calls from the PCR reads in MiXCR, one entry per CDR3 protein. Of some 350,000 distinct CDR3 sequences in the sample, around 15% were seen once. Specimen: PBMCs, mostly from graft donor cells, collected 360 days after TCRalphabeta/CD19-depleted stem cell transplant. The source of these receptors is a male patient aged 2 to 10 who had a stem cell transplant for acute lymphoblastic leukemia, so the T cells may come from the graft donor. Each CDR3 is given with its conserved first and last residue. Each record gives: D gene, J gene, V gene, clone size, CDR3 DNA, CDR3 protein. A D gene is named only where the DNA matches it firmly. A clone size is listed for some rows: how often the clone was seen (once, few, many), or a class if it is expanded.

- | TRBJ2-2 | TRBV4-2 | few | TGTGCCAGCAGCCCCCAGGCGGCCTACCGTCCCGGGGAGCTGTTTTTT | CASSPQAAYRPGELFF
- | TRBJ1-4 | TRBV12-3/TRBV12-4 | few | TGTGCCAGGGAGCGGGGAAATGAAAAACTGTTTTTT | CARERGNEKLFF
- | TRBJ2-3 | TRBV28 | many | TGTGCCAGCAGTTTATATTTTTCGAACCTTCGGGGCACAGATACGCAGTATTTT | CASSLYFSNLRGTDTQYF
- | TRBJ2-3 | TRBV4-1 | many | TGCGCCAGCAGCCAATCGGCCCCCCCTAGCACAGATACGCAGTATTTT | CASSQSAPPSTDTQYF
- | TRBJ2-1 | TRBV5-1 | - | TGCGCCAGCAGCCGTGACGGGAGTACCCTAAATGAGCAGTTCTTC | CASSRDGSTLNEQFF
- | TRBJ2-7 | TRBV20-1 | few | TGCAGTGGGCTAGCTTTGAGGGAGCAGTACTTC | CSGLALREQYF
TRBD2 | TRBJ2-1 | TRBV6-2/TRBV6-3 | - | TGTGCCAGCAGTTACTCGCTAGCGGGCGCCTCCTACAATGAGCAGTTCTTC | CASSYSLAGASYNEQFF
- | TRBJ2-7 | TRBV7-2 | - | TGTGCCAGCAGCCCCGCAAGCCTTCGGAACTCCTACGAGCAGTACTTC | CASSPASLRNSYEQYF
- | TRBJ2-3 | TRBV29-1 | few | TGCAGCGTTGGGGAAGGGACGCAGTATTTT | CSVGEGTQYF
TRBD1 | TRBJ2-7 | TRBV13 | - | TGTGCCAGCAGCCCCCTCACTAGGACAGGGACCTACGAGCAGTACTTC | CASSPLTRTGTYEQYF
- | TRBJ2-5 | TRBV11-2 | - | TGTGCCAGCAGCTTGACCCTAGCCGGGCAAGAGACCCAGTACTTC | CASSLTLAGQETQYF
- | TRBJ2-1 | TRBV7-6 | few | TGTGCCAGCAGCTCGCTACCCAATGAGCAGTTCTTC | CASSSLPNEQFF
- | TRBJ2-3 | TRBV5-8 | few | TGTGCCAGCAGCTTGGGCTGGGGCACAGATACGCAGTATTTT | CASSLGWGTDTQYF
- | TRBJ2-6 | TRBV10-3 | - | TGTGCCATCAGTGCGGCAGGACAGTTCTCTGGGGCCAACGTCCTGACTTTC | CAISAAGQFSGANVLTF
- | TRBJ2-2 | TRBV2 | - | TGTGCCAGCAGTGCTCAGGGAGGCACCGGGGAGCTGTTTTTT | CASSAQGGTGELFF
TRBD1 | TRBJ2-3 | TRBV28 | few | TGTGCCAGCACCGAAATTAATGGAGGGACAGGGATGGATACGCAGTATTTT | CASTEINGGTGMDTQYF
- | TRBJ2-1 | TRBV6-1 | once | TGTGCCAGCAGCCAGGGGGGGAGGGGGAATGAGCAGTTCTTC | CASSQGGRGNEQFF
- | TRBJ2-3 | TRBV7-9 | - | TGTGCCAGCAGCCCCACAGGAGCGACTCCGGTTACGCAGTATTTT | CASSPTGATPVTQYF
TRBD2 | TRBJ2-3 | TRBV12-3/TRBV12-4 | few | TGTGCCAGCAGTTTATCGACTAGCGGGAGTAGGAGGACAGATACGCAGTATTTT | CASSLSTSGSRRTDTQYF
TRBD2 | TRBJ2-3 | TRBV4-3 | - | TGCGCCAGCAGCCATGGGGGGAGCGGGAGAGATACGCAGTATTTT | CASSHGGSGRDTQYF
- | TRBJ2-3 | TRBV12-3/TRBV12-4 | - | TGTGCCAGCAGTTTGGGTGCCCCCCCAGATACGCAGTATTTT | CASSLGAPPDTQYF
TRBD2 | TRBJ2-5 | TRBV11-3 | few | TGTGCCAGCAGCCATAGCGGGAACCAAGAGACCCAGTACTTC | CASSHSGNQETQYF
- | TRBJ2-1 | TRBV4-2 | many | TGTGCCAGCAGCCAAGAAACTAGCCGGACCTACAATGAGCAGTTCTTC | CASSQETSRTYNEQFF
- | TRBJ2-1 | TRBV18 | - | TGTGCCAGCTCACCACCCCCTAGGGGTGCCTACAATGAGCAGTTCTTC | CASSPPPRGAYNEQFF
- | TRBJ2-2 | TRBV5-1 | few | TGCGCCAGCAGCCAACGAGGGAGAGCCGGGGAGCTGTTTTTT | CASSQRGRAGELFF
TRBD2 | TRBJ2-5 | TRBV11-2 | few | TGTGCCAGCAGCTCCCGACTAGCGGGATGGGTCATAAGGGAGACCCAGTACTTC | CASSSRLAGWVIRETQYF
- | TRBJ1-4 | TRBV4-1 | few | TGCGCCAGCAGCCAAGGTTGGTCAGGCGGTAGTGAAAAATTGTTTTTT | CASSQGWSGGSEKLFF
- | TRBJ2-1 | TRBV4-2 | few | TGTGCCAGCAGCCAAGATCTAGGAGGGATGGAGTTCTTC | CASSQDLGGMEFF